A single sample is the source of the 10 T cell receptor beta chains below, sequenced in a study of early T cells in non-severe SARS-CoV-2 infection. One entry per CDR3 protein, called by TCRdb with MiXCR from the 5' RACE reads. Of under 85,000 distinct CDR3 sequences in the sample, around 5% were seen once. The sequencing used whole blood, collected at baseline. Every receptor here comes from an adult who was a healthcare worker with PCR-confirmed SARS-CoV-2 infection or an uninfected control (not recorded which).

This clonotype was observed at least ten times. The J gene is TRBJ2-1, the V gene TRBV7-2; D gene uncertain. The germline V gene encodes CDR1 SGHTA and CDR2 FQGNSA. V was clipped by 1 base and J by 15 bases, with 13 bases between them. This CDR3 is 12 amino acids long. The CDR3 DNA reads as TGTGCCAGCAGCTTAGGAGACCCCTTTGTGTTCTTC. Its protein product is CASSLGDPFVFF.

The sample holds many counts of this clonotype. This sequence joins TRBV11-2 and TRBJ2-1; 13 bases agree with TRBD2. Germline values: CDR1 SGHAT, CDR2 FQNNGV. The CDR3 runs 16 residues. The V and J ends lost 4 bases and 5 bases, in that order; junction bases with no gene match: 5. The CDR3 loop is CASSSWTSGRDNEQFF. CDR3 DNA: TGTGCCAGCAGCTCCTGGACTAGCGGGAGAGACAATGAGCAGTTCTTC.

The V gene is TRBV19, the J gene TRBJ2-2; no clear D. Trimming shortened V by 3 bases and J by 6 bases, and 5 bases separated the two germline ends. This CDR3 comprises 12 residues. CDR1 LNHDA and CDR2 SQIVND come from the germline V gene (reference sequence). CDR3 DNA: TGTGCCAGTAGTATTGGGCCCGGGGAGCTGTTTTTT. Its translation is CASSIGPGELFF.

The J gene is TRBJ2-1, the V gene TRBV7-9; D is tentatively TRBD1 or TRBD2 (5 bases each). The V end lost 5 bases, the J end lost 2 bases, and 13 bases lay between the germline ends. Per the germline V gene, CDR1 is SEHNR and CDR2 is FQNEAQ (reference sequence). CDR3 length: 15 residues. The CDR3 is CASSAAGTPYNEQFF. The CDR3 bases are TGTGCCAGCAGCGCAGCCGGGACCCCCTACAATGAGCAGTTCTTC.

The rearrangement joins TRBV10-2 to TRBJ2-3; 11 bases are a match to TRBD2. This CDR3 region has 16 residues. The ends lost 6 bases at V and 4 bases at J; junction bases unmatched: 9. Germline V CDR1 and CDR2: WSHSY, SAAADI. The CDR3 DNA follows: TGCGCCAGCAGCCTAGAACTAGCGGGAGACTCAGATACGCAGTATTTT. Protein: CASSLELAGDSDTQYF.

Ten or more counts support this clonotype. This chain joins TRBV5-1 and TRBJ1-3; 8 bases match TRBD1. The CDR3 length is 18 residues. CDR1 SGHRS and CDR2 YFSETQ come from the germline V gene. V trimming: 1 base; J trimming: 0 bases; junction bases outside the gene matches: 9. This CDR3 reads CASSLLAGQGISGNTIYF. CDR3 nucleotide sequence: TGCGCCAGCAGCTTGCTTGCCGGACAGGGAATCTCTGGAAACACCATATATTTT.

There are many counts of this clonotype. The gene calls are TRBV12-3 or TRBV12-4 and TRBJ1-1; no reliable D call. Trimming took 6 bases from V and 12 from J, leaving 5 bases between them. This CDR3 has 8 amino acids. This chain's CDR3 is CASSTTFF. The CDR3 DNA follows: TGTGCCAGCAGCACGACTTTCTTT.

This clonotype was counted only a few times. J is TRBJ1-4 and V is TRBV5-1; maybe TRBD1 (5 bases). Germline CDR1 SGHRS, CDR2 YFSETQ. This CDR3 has 14 amino acids. V lost 7 bases and J 5 bases, leaving 15 bases between the germline ends. CDR3 loop: CASADHWGNEKLFF. The DNA of the CDR3 is TGCGCCAGCGCCGACCACTGGGGGAATGAAAAACTGTTTTTT.

This clonotype was seen a few times. V is TRBV12-3 or TRBV12-4 and J is TRBJ1-2; 7 positions agree with TRBD1. Unmatched junction bases numbered 6, after V lost 7 bases and J lost 4 bases. This CDR3 region has 13 residues. CDR3 residues: CASNSGTAYGYTF. In DNA, the CDR3 is TGTGCCAGCAACTCCGGGACAGCCTATGGCTACACCTTC.

The chain joins TRBV11-3 to TRBJ1-5, with a possible D match to TRBD1 (6 bases). This CDR3 region has 16 residues. Trimming stripped 5 bases from V and 1 base from J, with 15 bases between. The germline V gene has CDR1 SGHNT and CDR2 YENEEA. CDR3 in amino acids: CASSGGRQESNQPQHF. The CDR3 bases are TGTGCCAGCAGCGGGGGGAGACAGGAAAGCAATCAGCCCCAGCATTTT.